This entry lists 24 T cell receptor beta chains sequenced from one sample in a study of T-cell memory formation after mild COVID-19. A single record per CDR3 protein comes from TCRdb applying MiXCR to the 5' RACE reads. This sample yields around 82,000 distinct CDR3 sequences, of which 9.5% to 15% are seen a single time; roughly 40% belongs to the top ten. Sequencing was carried out using PBMCs or a T cell subset sorted from them (not recorded which). The receptors stem from a man between 18 and 29 years old who had mild COVID-19 (a few samples of this study predate the infection). Cell type and time point are not known.

This clonotype was detected only a few times. This sequence joins TRBV27 and TRBJ1-6; D is unresolved. V lost 0 bases and J 9 bases, leaving 9 bases between the germline ends. This CDR3 is 14 amino acids long. CDR1 and CDR2 from the germline V gene are MNHEY and SMNVEV (reference sequence). CDR3 bases: TGTGCCAGCAGTTTATCGGGCCCAGGTTCACCCCTCCACTTT. Encoded protein: CASSLSGPGSPLHF.

This clonotype occurred a few times. This chain uses TRBV5-1 with TRBJ2-7; D is unresolved. The V gene lost 0 bases and the J gene lost 3 bases, with 10 bases spanning the gap. Per germline, CDR1 SGHRS and CDR2 YFSETQ. The CDR3 is made up of 14 amino acids. CDR3 nucleotide sequence: TGCGCCAGCAGCTTGGGGTCAGGCAACTACGAGCAGTACTTC. This gives the protein CASSLGSGNYEQYF.

This clonotype appeared a few times. The V gene is TRBV10-2, the J gene TRBJ2-1; D is unclear. The V end lost 8 bases, the J end lost 8 bases, and 7 bases lay between the germline ends. The CDR3 length is 10 residues. From germline, CDR1 is WSHSY and CDR2 SAAADI. CDR3 DNA: TGCGCCAGCGGGGTTGATGAGCAGTTCTTC. Encoded protein: CASGVDEQFF.

In this sample, this clonotype turned up many times. J is TRBJ2-4 and V is TRBV4-3; D remains ambiguous. V lost 1 base to trimming and J lost 5 bases, with 6 bases between them. CDR3 size: 13 residues. The germline CDR1 and CDR2 sequences are LGHNA and YSLEER. The CDR3 DNA reads TGCGCCAGCAGCCAAGGGCAGCAAAACATTCAGTACTTC. It encodes CASSQGQQNIQYF.

The chain couples TRBV6-5 to TRBJ1-1; D remains ambiguous. The CDR3 covers 14 residues. Germline loops: CDR1 MNHEY, CDR2 SVGAGI. V lost 6 bases, J lost 5 bases, and 16 bases lay in between. In nucleotides, the CDR3 is TGTGCCAGCAGAGAACACCACCGGCGGACTGAAGCTTTCTTT. Its protein product is CASREHHRRTEAFF.

The sample holds a few counts of this clonotype. CDR3 in amino acids: CASSPRGVGGPYEQYF. The DNA of the CDR3 is TGTGCCAGCAGCCCGAGGGGAGTTGGGGGTCCCTACGAGCAGTACTTC. J is TRBJ2-7 and V is TRBV7-2; D is tentatively TRBD1 or TRBD2 (5 bases each). There are 16 residues in the CDR3. Trimming left V 5 bases short and J 2 bases short, with 19 bases between. From germline, CDR1 is SGHTA and CDR2 FQGNSA.

The chain joins TRBV7-9 to TRBJ2-7; 8 bases map to TRBD2. Germline V lookup: CDR1 SEHNR, CDR2 FQNEAQ (reference sequence). This CDR3 contains 15 residues. After removal of 5 bases from V and 3 bases from J, the junction contained 9 bases not matched to a gene. CDR3 residues: CASSHGGAGSYEQYF. In DNA, the CDR3 is TGTGCCAGCAGCCACGGGGGGGCGGGGAGCTACGAGCAGTACTTC.

This chain uses TRBV7-9 with TRBJ2-2; D uncertain. Germline V CDR1 and CDR2: SEHNR, FQNEAQ (reference sequence). Between the trimmed V and J ends, which lost 4 bases and 5 bases, there was a span of 11 bases. The CDR3 extends over 14 amino acids. CDR3 protein: CASSSRASTGELFF. The CDR3 DNA is TGTGCCAGCAGCTCCCGGGCCTCGACCGGGGAGCTGTTTTTT.

This clonotype appeared many times. This chain joins TRBV6-5 and TRBJ2-7; 8 nucleotides line up with TRBD1. The junction had 3 bases not matched to a gene; V was cut back by 2 bases and J by 6 bases. The CDR3 totals 13 residues. Germline V gene lookup returns CDR1 MNHEY and CDR2 SVGAGI. The CDR3 spells CASSYADRGEQYF. The CDR3 DNA is TGTGCCAGCAGTTACGCCGACAGGGGCGAGCAGTACTTC.

This clonotype has at least ten counts. The chain links TRBV7-8 to TRBJ2-1; maybe TRBD2 (6 bases). The CDR3 is 14 amino acids. Germline CDR1 is SGHVS and CDR2 is FQNEAQ. Trimming removed 5 bases at V and 4 bases at J, with 12 bases between. CDR3 sequence reads: CASSGGAEYNEQFF. DNA of the CDR3: TGTGCCAGCAGCGGAGGGGCAGAGTACAATGAGCAGTTCTTC.

The chain recombines TRBV7-6 with TRBJ2-3; D gene unclear. The germline CDR1 and CDR2 sequences are SGHVS and FNYEAQ. There are 14 residues in the CDR3. The V and J ends lost 5 bases and 3 bases respectively, with 12 bases between them. Written as DNA, the CDR3 is TGTGCCAGCAGCCCCTTAGGAACAACAGATACGCAGTATTTT. This encodes CASSPLGTTDTQYF. The full variable domain, completed using reference TRBV7-6 and TRBJ2-3, is GAGVSQSPRYKVTKRGQDVALRCDPISGHVSLYWYRQALGQGPEFLTYFNYEAQQDKSGLPNDRFSAERPEGSISTLTIQRTEQRDSAMYRCASSPLGTTDTQYFGPGTRLTVL.

This clonotype was seen ten or more times. CDR3 loop: CSVGEGRGNSPLHF. CDR3 DNA sequence: TGCAGCGTTGGAGAAGGTCGGGGTAATTCACCCCTCCACTTT. The chain uses TRBV29-1 and TRBJ1-6, with D unresolved. V shed 4 bases and J shed 6 bases, with 13 bases lying between them. The germline gives CDR1 SQVTM, CDR2 ANQGSEA. The CDR3 runs to 14 residues.

This clonotype showed up just a few times. The V gene is TRBV4-2, the J gene TRBJ2-7; TRBD2 matches at 10 bases. Germline trimming cut 1 base from V and 0 bases from J; bases unmatched to any gene: 9. The CDR3 consists of 18 residues. Per germline, CDR1 LGHNA and CDR2 YNFKEQ. This chain's CDR3 is CASSQAVGLAAVSYEQYF. In DNA, the CDR3 is TGTGCCAGCAGCCAAGCCGTCGGACTAGCGGCAGTCTCCTACGAGCAGTACTTC.

This clonotype appeared a few times. The chain combines TRBV21-1 with TRBJ2-5. TRBV21-1 has pseudogene status. CDR3 size: 14 residues. Written as DNA, the CDR3 is TGTGCCAGCAGCGCCAGGAACAGCAAAGAGACCCAGTACTTC. Its protein product is CASSARNSKETQYF.

This clonotype was counted only a few times. V is TRBV4-1 and J is TRBJ2-7; 8 bases are shared with TRBD2. The germline CDR1 and CDR2 sequences are MGHRA and YSYEKL. V was pared by 0 bases and J by 5 bases, with 9 bases of the junction left unmatched. This CDR3 contains 16 residues. The CDR3 is CASSQDSGGGLDEQYF. The CDR3 DNA sequence: TGCGCCAGCAGCCAAGATTCCGGGGGGGGCCTCGACGAGCAGTACTTC.

This clonotype was detected ten times or more. This chain links TRBV7-2 with TRBJ2-3; TRBD1 might be the D (6 bases). The CDR3 is made up of 15 amino acids. Per the germline V gene, CDR1 is SGHTA and CDR2 is FQGNSA. V was trimmed by 2 bases and J by 4 bases, leaving 13 bases between them. This CDR3 reads CASSLIRGFADTQYF. For the CDR3, the DNA is TGTGCCAGCAGCTTAATCAGGGGATTCGCAGATACGCAGTATTTT.

This clonotype was observed a handful of times. The chain combines TRBV9 with TRBJ2-1, with D perhaps TRBD2 (5 bases). The CDR3 runs 13 residues. The germline V gene has CDR1 SGDLS and CDR2 YYNGEE. V was trimmed by 0 bases and J by 8 bases, leaving 9 bases between them. CDR3 residues: CASSVVGVDEQFF. In DNA form, the CDR3 reads TGTGCCAGCAGCGTAGTGGGAGTCGATGAGCAGTTCTTC.

This clonotype has a handful of counts. The chain links TRBV29-1 to TRBJ2-3; D may match TRBD1 or TRBD2 (5 bases each). The length of the CDR3 is 11 residues. Germline assignment: CDR1 SQVTM and CDR2 ANQGSEA. V lost 5 bases to trimming and J lost 8 bases, with 11 bases between them. DNA for the CDR3: TGCAGCGTTTCGCCGGGACCTACGCAGTATTTT. Amino acids: CSVSPGPTQYF.

The sample holds a few counts of this clonotype. This chain uses TRBV27 with TRBJ2-3; D might be TRBD1 (5 bases). Germline V gives CDR1 MNHEY, CDR2 SMNVEV (reference sequence). The V and J ends lost 5 bases and 2 bases respectively, with 17 bases between them. The CDR3 has 16 residues. This chain's CDR3 is CASSPTQEISTDTQYF. DNA of the CDR3: TGTGCCAGCAGTCCCACACAGGAGATCTCCACAGATACGCAGTATTTT.

This rearrangement joins TRBV11-2 to TRBJ2-1; 9 bases are a match to TRBD2. CDR1 is SGHAT, CDR2 FQNNGV, per germline. V gave up 1 base and J gave up 9 bases; unmatched junction bases: 10. CDR3 length: 16 amino acids. The CDR3 region has the DNA TGTGCCAGCAGCTTAGGTAGCGGGGGCGAGGGACGTGAGCAGTTCTTC. Translation: CASSLGSGGEGREQFF.

The chain employs TRBV4-1 and TRBJ1-1; D remains ambiguous. Per germline, CDR1 MGHRA and CDR2 YSYEKL. The V end lost 4 bases, the J end lost 5 bases, and 14 bases lay between the germline ends. This CDR3 has 14 amino acids. The DNA of the CDR3 is TGCGCCAGCAGCCCGACCCCTCGGGGTACTGAAGCTTTCTTT. Protein: CASSPTPRGTEAFF.

In its sample, this clonotype was seen a few times. The rearrangement uses TRBV4-3 and TRBJ1-4; D is perhaps TRBD1 (5 bases). The CDR3 totals 15 residues. The V end lost 6 bases, the J end lost 8 bases, and 19 bases lay between the germline ends. Per the germline V gene, CDR1 is LGHNA and CDR2 is YSLEER. CDR3 in amino acids: CASSDVRRGVEKLFF. Written as DNA, the CDR3 is TGCGCCAGCAGTGATGTCCGGCGGGGGGTAGAAAAACTGTTTTTT.

V and J are TRBV5-6 and TRBJ2-7, with D possibly called TRBD1 or TRBD2 (5 bases each). V lost 4 bases and J 6 bases, leaving 17 bases between the germline ends. This CDR3 spans 14 amino acids. CDR1 and CDR2 (germline): SGHDT, YYEEEE. Here the CDR3 reads CASSEGPLSGEQYF. The CDR3, as DNA: TGTGCCAGCAGCGAGGGACCGCTCTCAGGCGAGCAGTACTTC.

At least ten counts were recorded for this clonotype. The chain has TRBV20-1 and TRBJ1-2; the D gene is possibly TRBD1 (6 bases). Germline values: CDR1 DFQATT, CDR2 SNEGSKA (reference sequence). V was trimmed by 0 bases and J by 6 bases, leaving 14 bases between them. The CDR3 contains 14 residues. CDR3 nucleotides: TGCAGTGCTAGAGATCGAGACAGGTTTGATGGCTACACCTTC. Translation gives CSARDRDRFDGYTF.